These 19 T cell receptor beta chains were sequenced from one sample in a study of T cells after posttransplantation cyclophosphamide. Data came from immunoSEQ multiplex PCR; TCRdb stores just in-frame clones and leaves some out. Observed in the sample are tens of thousands of clones, none of them singletons. Input material: PBMCs. The receptors come from a man aged 50-60 years in good health, CMV-negative, and a related stem cell transplant donor.

This clone showed up many times. The chain employs TRBV6-6 and TRBJ2-1; TRBD2 is a possible D gene (5 bases). Trimming cost V 4 bases and J 9 bases, with 10 bases left between them. Germline CDR1 and CDR2: MNHNY and SVGAGI (reference sequence). CDR3 length: 12 amino acids. The CDR3 reads CASSLYSVEQFF. The DNA for the CDR3 is TGTGCCAGCAGTTTATATAGCGTTGAGCAGTTCTTC.

At least ten counts were recorded for this clone. The chain carries TRBV11-2 and TRBJ2-7; 9 nucleotides agree with TRBD1. The trim removed 4 bases at V and 4 bases at J, leaving 8 bases unmatched. The CDR3 is made up of 15 amino acids. Germline lookup yields CDR1 SGHAT and CDR2 FQNNGV. CDR3 sequence (DNA): TGTGCCAGCAGCTCTTACCGCGGACAGGGGTACGAGCAGTACTTC. Encoded protein: CASSSYRGQGYEQYF.

In its sample, this clone was seen many times. This sequence joins TRBV6-1 and TRBJ2-7, with a possible D match to TRBD1 (5 bases). V was clipped by 6 bases and J by 0 bases, with 9 bases between them. Germline assignment: CDR1 MNHNS and CDR2 SASEGT. CDR3 length: 13 residues. The CDR3 loop reads CASSRDRSYEQYF. CDR3 in DNA: TGTGCCAGCAGCAGGGATCGCTCCTACGAGCAGTACTTC.

At least ten counts were recorded for this clone. This rearrangement joins TRBV4-1 to TRBJ2-7; tentative D call: TRBD1 (6 bases). Trimming removed 4 bases at V and 4 bases at J, with 17 bases between. Germline CDR1 is MGHRA and CDR2 is YSYEKL. The CDR3 has 15 amino acids. The CDR3 sequence: CASSRETGKIYEQYF. CDR3 nucleotides: TGCGCCAGCAGCCGAGAGACAGGCAAAATTTACGAGCAGTACTTC.

This clone was counted a few times. This chain uses TRBV5-1 with TRBJ2-7, with a tentative D call TRBD2 (7 bases). Germline V gene lookup returns CDR1 SGHRS and CDR2 YFSETQ. Trimming stripped 7 bases from V and 6 bases from J, with 20 bases between. The CDR3 length is 14 residues. As DNA, the CDR3 is TGCGCCAGCGGACCTGGGGGGGGCGGACTCGAGCAGTACTTC. It encodes CASGPGGGGLEQYF.

This clone showed up many times. This chain connects TRBV10-3 to TRBJ2-5; D possibly corresponds to TRBD2 (7 bases). Germline CDR1 reads ENHRY; CDR2 reads SYGVKD. The CDR3 spans 14 residues. Trimming removed 4 bases from V and 5 bases from J, with 14 bases in between. The CDR3 DNA is TGTGCCATCAGTGGCGGGGGCGCGTTTGAGACCCAGTACTTC. This codes for CAISGGGAFETQYF.

This clone came up many times. This chain links TRBV19 with TRBJ1-2; 8 bases are a match to TRBD1. In germline, CDR1 is LNHDA, CDR2 SQIVND (reference sequence). Losses at the gene ends were 6 bases for V and 6 bases for J; bases not matched to a gene: 9. The CDR3 length is 14 residues. In DNA, the CDR3 is TGTGCCAGTAGCCCGACGGACAGGGAGCATGGCTACACCTTC. Translating gives CASSPTDREHGYTF.

This clone was seen repeatedly, ten times or more. The chain has TRBV9 and TRBJ2-1, with D perhaps matching TRBD2 (6 bases). V lost 0 bases and J 5 bases, leaving 9 bases between the germline ends. The CDR3 runs 14 residues. Germline V gives CDR1 SGDLS, CDR2 YYNGEE. CDR3 in amino acids: CASSVVGGNNEQFF. DNA of the CDR3: TGTGCCAGCAGCGTAGTGGGAGGTAACAATGAGCAGTTCTTC.

This clone has at least ten counts. The chain combines TRBV9 with TRBJ1-5, with 9 nucleotides matching TRBD1. The CDR3 is 13 amino acids. CDR1 is SGDLS and CDR2 is YYNGEE in the germline V gene. Trimming removed 4 bases from V and 7 bases from J; junction bases left unmatched: 3. The CDR3 nucleotides are TGTGCCAGCAGCAGGACAGGGGACCAGCCCCAGCATTTT. This encodes CASSRTGDQPQHF.

This clone was recorded many times. The rearrangement links TRBV19 to TRBJ1-1; weak D call: TRBD1 (6 bases). V was clipped by 4 bases and J by 4 bases, with 13 bases between them. Germline lookup yields CDR1 LNHDA and CDR2 SQIVND (reference sequence). The CDR3 spans 14 residues. The CDR3 protein is CASSTKGTLTEAFF. CDR3 nucleotides: TGTGCCAGTAGTACGAAAGGGACACTCACTGAAGCTTTCTTT.

The sample holds many counts of this clone. The genes are TRBV9 and TRBJ2-7; 9 bases are shared with TRBD1. The V gene end was trimmed by 1 base and the J gene end by 2 bases; junction bases not matched to a gene: 1. This CDR3 comprises 14 residues. Germline CDR1 SGDLS, CDR2 YYNGEE. CDR3 amino acids: CASSVRTGAYEQYF. In DNA, the CDR3 is TGTGCCAGCAGCGTAAGGACAGGGGCCTACGAGCAGTACTTC. Complete variable domain (other parts from reference TRBV9 and TRBJ2-7): DSGVTQTPKHLITATGQRVTLRCSPRSGDLSVYWYQQSLDQGLQFLIQYYNGEERAKGNILERFSAQQFPDLHSELNLSSLELGDSALYFCASSVRTGAYEQYFGPGTRLTVT.

This clone was counted many times. The CDR3 spells CASWDRNTEAFF. For the CDR3, the DNA is TGTGCCAGCTGGGACAGGAACACTGAAGCTTTCTTT. The rearrangement links TRBV28 to TRBJ1-1; 7 nucleotides line up with TRBD1. Germline V CDR1 and CDR2: MDHEN, SYDVKM. The CDR3 is 12 amino acids. J gave up 1 base and V 8 bases, and 1 base lay outside the gene matches. Using reference TRBV28 and TRBJ1-1 for the parts outside the CDR3, the full variable domain is DVKVTQSSRYLVKRTGEKVFLECVQDMDHENMFWYRQDPGLGLRLIYFSYDVKMKEKGDIPEGYSVSREKKERFSLILESASTNQTSMYLCASWDRNTEAFFGQGTRLTVV.

This chain uses TRBV15 with TRBJ1-5, with TRBD1 as a possible D gene (5 bases). CDR1 and CDR2 from the germline V gene are LNHNV and YYDKDF (reference sequence). V lost 1 base and J 0 bases, leaving 10 bases between the germline ends. The CDR3 is 16 amino acids. The CDR3 sequence: CATSRGPGFSNQPQHF. The DNA of the CDR3 is TGTGCCACCAGCAGAGGCCCAGGGTTTAGCAATCAGCCCCAGCATTTT.

This clone was counted many times. The genes are TRBV21-1 and TRBJ2-3; the table calls TRBD2, which could not be checked here. TRBV21-1 is a pseudogene locus. This CDR3 has 14 amino acids. CDR3 in amino acids: CASSTGTSTDTQYF. The CDR3 coding sequence is TGTGCCAGCAGCACTGGGACTAGCACAGATACGCAGTATTTT.

Ten or more counts support this clone. The chain couples TRBV27 to TRBJ1-3; possibly TRBD1 for D (6 bases). Germline loops: CDR1 MNHEY, CDR2 SMNVEV (reference sequence). V lost 3 bases, J lost 3 bases, and 33 bases lay in between. The CDR3 sequence is 22 residues long. The CDR3 sequence: CASSLYYVDRQKSSSGGNTIYF. The CDR3 DNA follows: TGTGCCAGCAGTTTGTACTACGTCGACAGGCAAAAGTCCAGCTCTGGTGGAAACACCATATATTTT.

This clone has only a few counts. The chain carries TRBV18 and TRBJ2-1, with 12 bases fitting TRBD1. The CDR3 is made up of 16 amino acids. Germline V gene lookup returns CDR1 KGHSH and CDR2 LQKENI. The V gene end was trimmed by 0 bases and the J gene end by 7 bases; junction bases not matched to a gene: 4. DNA for the CDR3: TGTGCCAGCTCACCACCGGGACAGGGGGCACGGAATGAGCAGTTCTTC. Encoded protein: CASSPPGQGARNEQFF.

This clone was detected many times. The chain recombines TRBV9 with TRBJ2-7; possibly TRBD1 for D (5 bases). CDR1 SGDLS and CDR2 YYNGEE come from the germline V gene. The CDR3 spans 15 residues. Between the trimmed V and J ends, which lost 0 bases and 5 bases, there was a span of 15 bases. CDR3: CASSVGGPDSNEQYF. The CDR3 DNA reads as TGTGCCAGCAGCGTAGGGGGTCCCGACAGCAACGAGCAGTACTTC.

This clone was recorded at least ten times. This chain links TRBV7-3 with TRBJ2-6; D perhaps matches TRBD1 (6 bases). This CDR3 has 16 amino acids. Germline CDR1 reads SGHTA; CDR2 reads FQGTGA. V lost 5 bases and J 2 bases, leaving 13 bases between the germline ends. The CDR3 here is CASSLTGGTGANVLTF. CDR3 in DNA: TGTGCCAGCAGCCTGACAGGTGGAACTGGGGCCAACGTCCTGACTTTC.

This clone was counted at least ten times. The chain joins TRBV2 to TRBJ2-2; TRBD1 might be the D (5 bases). CDR1 and CDR2 (germline): SNHLY, FYNNEI. V lost 4 bases, J lost 4 bases, and 7 bases lay in between. CDR3 length equals 13 residues. CDR3: CASSGQSTGELFF. The CDR3 DNA is TGTGCCAGCAGTGGACAGTCCACCGGGGAGCTGTTTTTT.